This is a list of T cell receptor beta chains from one sample in a study of regulatory T cells in long-lasting Graves disease. TCRdb passed the multiplex PCR reads through MiXCR, listing each CDR3 protein once. Of about 470,000 distinct CDR3 sequences in the sample, 20% to 25% were seen once. Sequences were derived from peripheral blood mononuclear cells (PBMCs), sampled when the disease was refractory, from a patient treated with antithyroid drugs. Receptors were obtained from a female donor with Graves disease. The conserved cysteine and the conserved F or W are not part of the CDR3 here. A D gene is named only where the DNA matches it firmly. Size values are once, few and many counts, or a class for expanded clones, and some rows have none.

>few|TRBV28|TRBJ2-2|TRBD2
ASRLWAGANTGELF
>-|TRBV9|TRBJ1-6|-
ASSVQGFSPLH
>few|TRBV7-2|TRBJ2-5|TRBD2
ASSPLPGLVPQETQY
>many|TRBV28|TRBJ2-7|TRBD1
ASREGTGTGYEQY
>many|TRBV11-2|TRBJ2-4|-
ASSQLTGLAKNIQY
>many|TRBV2|TRBJ1-2|-
ASTKVEYGYT
>few|TRBV27|TRBJ2-2|TRBD2
ASRIVGLAGVGLNTGELF
>few|TRBV5-5|TRBJ1-3|-
ASSIGHSSGNTIY
>many|TRBV28|TRBJ1-2|-
ASSSPGYT
>few|TRBV28|TRBJ2-2|-
ASSNSYTGELF
>many|TRBV28|TRBJ1-2|-
ASQGLYGYT
>many|TRBV25-1|TRBJ2-7|-
ASSGVYEGSYEQY
>many|TRBV28|TRBJ1-6|-
ASSYPSYNSPLH
>many|TRBV27|TRBJ1-6|TRBD1
ASSLAQGESPLH
>many|TRBV11-2|TRBJ1-1|-
ASSPSDGGYRIIVSEAF
>few|TRBV6-1|TRBJ1-4|-
ASSYLGRSEEKLF
>many|TRBV7-8|TRBJ1-1|-
ASSLDRMNTEAF
>many|TRBV11-1|TRBJ2-5|TRBD2
ASSPPSGGETQY
>-|TRBV30|TRBJ1-6|TRBD1
ARSPGTANSPLH
>few|TRBV6-5|TRBJ2-7|-
ASSYLKGSYEQY
>few|TRBV7-9|TRBJ2-5|TRBD2
ASLWGGQETQY
>many|TRBV20-1|TRBJ2-5|-
SARDPGYGTQY
>many|TRBV7-2|TRBJ2-7|TRBD2
ASSLLAGGFYEQY
>many|TRBV28|TRBJ1-1|-
ASGGQTNTEAF
>-|TRBV3-1|TRBJ2-5|TRBD2
ASSQVAGGPVGETQY
>-|TRBV20-1|TRBJ1-1|-
SARRSGGALGTEAF
>-|TRBV28|TRBJ1-5|TRBD1
ASRTGGGKEPQH
>many|TRBV7-9|TRBJ2-7|TRBD2
ASSHRLAGFEQY
>many|TRBV20-1|TRBJ1-6|-
SARDTAFDNSPLH
>many|TRBV7-2|TRBJ1-1|TRBD1
ASSLVTGETEAF
>-|TRBV4-2|TRBJ1-5|-
ASSQDGGDNQPQH
>many|TRBV10-3|TRBJ2-2|-
AISGTQGPGELF
>few|TRBV13|TRBJ2-7|-
ASSLGGARAYEQY
>-|TRBV7-8|TRBJ2-7|TRBD1
ASSSTGAASYEQY
>few|TRBV4-1|TRBJ2-7|TRBD2
ASSQVLSGGASYEQY
>-|TRBV5-5|TRBJ1-2|-
ASSLEGRPDNYGYT
>-|TRBV4-1|TRBJ2-7|-
ASSLSPSTSHYEQY
>many|TRBV2|TRBJ1-6|TRBD1
ASSEDRVGYNSPLH
>few|TRBV10-3|TRBJ1-6|-
AIGRWGGHNSPLH
>-|TRBV27|TRBJ2-6|TRBD2
ASSLTSGRVRSGANVLT
>-|TRBV28|TRBJ1-4|TRBD1
ASRTQGGPEKLF
>many|TRBV7-7|TRBJ2-5|TRBD1
ASSYRDSQETQY
>few|TRBV10-3|TRBJ1-5|-
AISESVVISNQPQH
>many|TRBV20-1|TRBJ2-7|TRBD1
SANGDRGLDEQY
>-|TRBV11-2|TRBJ2-5|TRBD1
ASSLRGTGRMETQY
>-|TRBV5-1|TRBJ2-6|-
ASSFPTIGGTTGLSGANVLT